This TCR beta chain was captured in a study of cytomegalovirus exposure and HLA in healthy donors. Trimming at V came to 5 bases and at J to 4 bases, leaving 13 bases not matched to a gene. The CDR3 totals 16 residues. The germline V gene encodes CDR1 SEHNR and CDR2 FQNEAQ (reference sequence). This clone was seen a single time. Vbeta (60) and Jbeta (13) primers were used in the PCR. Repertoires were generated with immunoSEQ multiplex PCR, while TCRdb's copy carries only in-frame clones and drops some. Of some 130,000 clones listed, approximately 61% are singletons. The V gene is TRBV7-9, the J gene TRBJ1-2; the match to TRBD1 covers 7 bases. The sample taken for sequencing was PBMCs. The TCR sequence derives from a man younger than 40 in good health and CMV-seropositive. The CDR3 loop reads CASSLPGTVYRYGYTF. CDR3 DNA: TGTGCCAGCAGCCTTCCGGGGACAGTTTACCGCTATGGCTACACCTTC. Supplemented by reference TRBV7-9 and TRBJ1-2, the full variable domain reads DTGVSQNPRHKITKRGQNVTFRCDPISEHNRLYWYRQTLGQGPEFLTYFQNEAQLEKSRLLSDRFSAERPKGSFSTLEIQRTEQGDSAMYLCASSLPGTVYRYGYTFGSGTRLTVV.